Listed below are T cell receptor beta chains from one sample, sequenced in a study of OX40 agonist ivuxolimab in advanced cancers. Only in-frame clones appear in the TCRdb table, and some are missing; sequencing was by immunoSEQ multiplex PCR. The sample lists 55,000 to 65,000 clones, 85% occurring once. The starting material was CD4+ or CD8+ T cells sorted from blood, obtained in a trial of the OX40 agonist ivuxolimab. The origin of the receptors is an adult with an advanced solid tumor such as melanoma, head and neck, liver or kidney cancer. The CDR3 runs from the conserved cysteine through the conserved F or W. The order of the fields is D gene, clone size, V gene, J gene, CDR3 protein. The D gene is left open where the match is weak. Clone size, where shown, is once, few, many, or a class for clones that have expanded.

d_call: NA
clone_size: NA
v_call: TRBV7-3
j_call: TRBJ2-6
cdr3_aa: CASSLIPDRSSGANVLTF

d_call: NA
clone_size: few
v_call: TRBV2
j_call: TRBJ1-3
cdr3_aa: CASRPGFAGNTIYF

d_call: TRBD1
clone_size: NA
v_call: TRBV27
j_call: TRBJ2-7
cdr3_aa: CASSLSGTGSREQYF

d_call: NA
clone_size: once
v_call: TRBV10-3
j_call: TRBJ2-5
cdr3_aa: CAISESGGAQETQYF

d_call: NA
clone_size: NA
v_call: TRBV27
j_call: TRBJ2-1
cdr3_aa: CASSLYDGTAYNEQFF

d_call: NA
clone_size: NA
v_call: TRBV5-6
j_call: TRBJ1-2
cdr3_aa: CASSLLGPGAYGYTF

d_call: TRBD1
clone_size: NA
v_call: TRBV2
j_call: TRBJ1-1
cdr3_aa: CASARSGQGNTEAFF

d_call: TRBD2
clone_size: once
v_call: TRBV28
j_call: TRBJ2-3
cdr3_aa: CASPGLAGERDTQYF

d_call: TRBD1
clone_size: NA
v_call: TRBV27
j_call: TRBJ2-7
cdr3_aa: CASSRSSPGQGSYEQYF

d_call: NA
clone_size: NA
v_call: TRBV5-6
j_call: TRBJ2-3
cdr3_aa: CASSLASTDTQYF